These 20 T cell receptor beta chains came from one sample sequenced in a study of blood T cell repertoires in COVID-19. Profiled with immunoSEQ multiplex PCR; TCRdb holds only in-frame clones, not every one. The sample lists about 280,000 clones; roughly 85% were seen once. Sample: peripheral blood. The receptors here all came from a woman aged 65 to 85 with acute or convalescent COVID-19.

The CDR3 region is CSVALTHSPLHF. Here the CDR3 DNA reads TGCAGCGTTGCCTTGACTCACTCACCCCTCCACTTT. This chain joins TRBV29-1 and TRBJ1-6; no definite D call. The length of the CDR3 is 12 residues. Trimming removed 4 bases at V and 10 bases at J, with 11 bases between. Germline lookup yields CDR1 SQVTM and CDR2 ANQGSEA.

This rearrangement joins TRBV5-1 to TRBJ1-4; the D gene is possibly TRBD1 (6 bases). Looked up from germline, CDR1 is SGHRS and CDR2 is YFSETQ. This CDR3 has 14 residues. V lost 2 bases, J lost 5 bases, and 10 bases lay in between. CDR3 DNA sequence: TGCGCCAGCAGCTTTCAGGGGTCAAATGAAAAACTGTTTTTT. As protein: CASSFQGSNEKLFF.

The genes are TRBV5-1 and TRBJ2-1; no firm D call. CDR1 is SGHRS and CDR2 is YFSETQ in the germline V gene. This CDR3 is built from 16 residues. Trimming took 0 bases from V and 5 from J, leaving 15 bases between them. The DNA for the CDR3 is TGCGCCAGCAGCTTGGGAGTTGGCAGGCCACACAATGAGCAGTTCTTC. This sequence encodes CASSLGVGRPHNEQFF.

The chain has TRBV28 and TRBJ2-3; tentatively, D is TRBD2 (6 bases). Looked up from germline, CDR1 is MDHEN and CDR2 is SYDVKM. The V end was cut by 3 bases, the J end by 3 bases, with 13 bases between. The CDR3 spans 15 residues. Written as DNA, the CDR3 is TGTGCCAGCAGTTTTAATTTCGGGGGAACAGATACGCAGTATTTT. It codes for CASSFNFGGTDTQYF.

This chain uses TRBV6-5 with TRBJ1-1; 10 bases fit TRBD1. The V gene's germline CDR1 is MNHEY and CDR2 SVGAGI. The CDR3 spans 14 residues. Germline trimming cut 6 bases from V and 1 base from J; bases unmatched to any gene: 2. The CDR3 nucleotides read TGTGCCAGCAGGGGACAGGGGCCGAACACTGAAGCTTTCTTT. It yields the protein CASRGQGPNTEAFF.

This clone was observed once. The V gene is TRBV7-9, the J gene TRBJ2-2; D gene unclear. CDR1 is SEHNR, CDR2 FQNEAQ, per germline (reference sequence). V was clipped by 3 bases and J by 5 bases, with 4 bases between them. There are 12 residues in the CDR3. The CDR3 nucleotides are TGTGCCAGCAGCTTCAGTACCGGGGAGCTGTTTTTT. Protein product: CASSFSTGELFF.

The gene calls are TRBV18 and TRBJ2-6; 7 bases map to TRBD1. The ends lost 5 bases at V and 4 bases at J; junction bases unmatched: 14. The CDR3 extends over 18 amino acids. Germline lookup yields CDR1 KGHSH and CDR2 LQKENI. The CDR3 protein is CASSIRQGRDLGANVLTF. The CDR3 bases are TGTGCCAGCTCAATACGACAGGGAAGAGACTTGGGGGCCAACGTCCTGACTTTC. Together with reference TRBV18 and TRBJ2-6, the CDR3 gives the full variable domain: NAGVMQNPRHLVRRRGQEARLRCSPMKGHSHVYWYRQLPEEGLKFMVYLQKENIIDESGMPKERFSAEFPKEGPSILRIQQVVRGDSAAYFCASSIRQGRDLGANVLTFGAGSRLTVL.

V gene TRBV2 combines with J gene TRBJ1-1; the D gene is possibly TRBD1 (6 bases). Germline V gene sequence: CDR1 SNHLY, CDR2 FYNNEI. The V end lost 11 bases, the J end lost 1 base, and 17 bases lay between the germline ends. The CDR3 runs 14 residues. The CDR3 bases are TGTGCCGCGGGGGGCAGGGCCCGGAACACTGAAGCTTTCTTT. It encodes CAAGGRARNTEAFF.

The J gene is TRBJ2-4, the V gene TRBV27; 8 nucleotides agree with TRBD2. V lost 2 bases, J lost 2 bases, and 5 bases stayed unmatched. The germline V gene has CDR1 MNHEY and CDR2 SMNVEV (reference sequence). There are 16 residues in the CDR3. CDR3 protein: CASSLGRGGSKNIQYF. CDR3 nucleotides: TGTGCCAGCAGTTTAGGGCGCGGGGGGTCCAAAAACATTCAGTACTTC.

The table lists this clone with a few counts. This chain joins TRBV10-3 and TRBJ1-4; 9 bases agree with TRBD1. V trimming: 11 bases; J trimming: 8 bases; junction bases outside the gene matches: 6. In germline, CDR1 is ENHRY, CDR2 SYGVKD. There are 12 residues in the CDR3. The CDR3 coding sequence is TGTGCCGCCGGGACAGGGATCGAAAAACTGTTTTTT. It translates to CAAGTGIEKLFF.

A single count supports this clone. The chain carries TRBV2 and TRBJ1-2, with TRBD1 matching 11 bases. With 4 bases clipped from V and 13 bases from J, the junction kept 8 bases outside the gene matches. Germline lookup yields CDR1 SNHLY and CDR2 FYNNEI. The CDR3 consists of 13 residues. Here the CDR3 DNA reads TGTGCCAGCAGTGCGAGGGACAGGGGGTCTATCACCTTC. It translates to CASSARDRGSITF.

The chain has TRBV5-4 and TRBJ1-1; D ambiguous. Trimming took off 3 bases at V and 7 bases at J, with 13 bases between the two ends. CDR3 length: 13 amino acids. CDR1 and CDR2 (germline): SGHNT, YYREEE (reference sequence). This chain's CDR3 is CASSSEQRYEAFF. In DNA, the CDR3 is TGTGCCAGCAGCTCCGAACAGCGGTATGAAGCTTTCTTT.

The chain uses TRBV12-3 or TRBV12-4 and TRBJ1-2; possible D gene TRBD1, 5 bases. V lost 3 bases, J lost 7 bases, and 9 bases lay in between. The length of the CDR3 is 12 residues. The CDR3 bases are TGTGCCAGCAGTTTCGCCCAGGGTGGCTACACCTTC. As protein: CASSFAQGGYTF.

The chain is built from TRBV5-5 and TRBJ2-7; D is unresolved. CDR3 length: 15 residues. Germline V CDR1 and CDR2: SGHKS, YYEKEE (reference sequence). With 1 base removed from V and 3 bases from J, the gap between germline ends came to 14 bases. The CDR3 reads CASSLLANGNYEQYF. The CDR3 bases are TGTGCCAGCAGCTTGTTAGCTAACGGAAACTACGAGCAGTACTTC.

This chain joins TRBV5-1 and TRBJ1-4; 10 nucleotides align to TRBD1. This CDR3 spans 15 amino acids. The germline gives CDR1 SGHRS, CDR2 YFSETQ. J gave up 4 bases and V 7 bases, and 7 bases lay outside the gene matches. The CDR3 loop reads CASRDRGLGNEKLFF. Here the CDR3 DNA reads TGCGCCAGCCGGGACAGGGGATTGGGTAATGAAAAACTGTTTTTT.

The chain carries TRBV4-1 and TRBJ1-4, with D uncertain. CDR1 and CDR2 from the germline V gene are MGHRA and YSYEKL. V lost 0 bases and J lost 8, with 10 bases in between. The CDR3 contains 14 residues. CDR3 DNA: TGCGCCAGCAGCCAAGAATCCGGGTTGGAAAAACTGTTTTTT. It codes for CASSQESGLEKLFF.

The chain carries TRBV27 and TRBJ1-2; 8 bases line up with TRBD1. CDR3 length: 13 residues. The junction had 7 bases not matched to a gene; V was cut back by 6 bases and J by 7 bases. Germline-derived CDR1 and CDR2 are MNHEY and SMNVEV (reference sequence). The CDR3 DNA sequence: TGTGCCAGCAGACCTCAGGGGGCAGCTGGCTACACCTTC. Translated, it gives CASRPQGAAGYTF.

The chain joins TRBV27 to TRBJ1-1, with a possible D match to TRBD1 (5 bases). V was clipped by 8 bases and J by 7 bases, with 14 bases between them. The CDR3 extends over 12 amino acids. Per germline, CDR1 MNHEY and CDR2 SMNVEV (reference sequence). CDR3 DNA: TGTGCCAGCGGGGGGTTGTTCGGTGAAGCTTTCTTT. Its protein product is CASGGLFGEAFF.

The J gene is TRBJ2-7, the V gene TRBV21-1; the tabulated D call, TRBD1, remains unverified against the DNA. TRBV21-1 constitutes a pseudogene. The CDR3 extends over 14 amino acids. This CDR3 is CASSMKTGRYEQYF. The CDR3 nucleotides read TGTGCCAGCAGCATGAAGACAGGCAGGTACGAGCAGTACTTC.

CDR3 loop: CASSSQMDRGSFRVAEAFF. DNA of the CDR3: TGTGCCAGCAGCTCACAAATGGACAGGGGCTCATTCCGGGTCGCTGAAGCTTTCTTT. The rearrangement links TRBV5-6 to TRBJ1-1; 9 bases align to TRBD1. The germline V gene encodes CDR1 SGHDT and CDR2 YYEEEE. V shed 3 bases and J 6 bases; nucleotides not matched to a gene: 21. The CDR3 is 19 residues long.